The rows below give T cell receptor beta chains drawn from one sample of a study of blood T cell repertoires in COVID-19. Some clones are missing from TCRdb's copy, which holds only in-frame ones; the method was immunoSEQ multiplex PCR. Here the sample spans about 270,000 clones, approximately 83% being singletons. The specimen sequenced was peripheral blood. Receptors were obtained from a human donor in a cohort sampled during active COVID-19. CDR3s include the opening cysteine and the closing phenylalanine or tryptophan. D genes are given only for firm matches. Not every row has a clone size; where given, it reads once, few, many or a size class.

CDR3aa | CDR3nt | j_gene | d_gene | abundance | v_gene
CASSYGTSTDTQYF | TGTGCCAGCAGCTACGGGACTAGCACAGATACGCAGTATTTT | TRBJ2-3 | NA | NA | TRBV7-2
CASSQVLSGTFYEQYF | TGCGCCAGCAGCCAAGTTCTAAGCGGGACGTTCTACGAGCAGTACTTC | TRBJ2-7 | TRBD2 | NA | TRBV4-1
CSARSGYGYTF | TGCAGTGCTAGATCGGGCTATGGCTACACCTTC | TRBJ1-2 | NA | NA | TRBV20-1
CATSGAGTANTGELFF | TGTGCCACCAGTGGCGCCGGGACAGCGAACACCGGGGAGCTGTTTTTT | TRBJ2-2 | TRBD1 | NA | TRBV24-1
CASSPDRGLNTEAFF | TGTGCCAGCAGCCCTGACAGGGGCCTGAACACTGAAGCTTTCTTT | TRBJ1-1 | TRBD1 | few | TRBV5-6
CASSYHDSAWVSDTQYF | TGTGCCAGCAGTTACCATGACTCCGCTTGGGTGTCAGATACGCAGTATTTT | TRBJ2-3 | NA | NA | TRBV5-6
CASGQSSADTQYF | TGCGCCAGCGGACAGAGTTCTGCAGATACGCAGTATTTT | TRBJ2-3 | NA | NA | TRBV5-1
CASSLGPGTGELFF | TGTGCCAGCAGCTTAGGACCGGGCACCGGGGAGCTGTTTTTT | TRBJ2-2 | NA | NA | TRBV7-8
CASTAGGARGANSPLHF | TGTGCCAGCACCGCTGGGGGGGCGAGGGGCGCGAATTCACCCCTCCACTTT | TRBJ1-6 | NA | NA | TRBV28
CASISDLNTEAFF | TGTGCCAGCATCTCGGACTTGAACACTGAAGCTTTCTTT | TRBJ1-1 | NA | NA | TRBV6-5
CASSPFGQLGVNEQFF | TGTGCCAGCAGCCCCTTCGGACAGTTGGGGGTCAATGAGCAGTTCTTC | TRBJ2-1 | NA | NA | TRBV7-2
CASSQASQASNQPQHF | TGTGCCAGCAGCCAAGCCTCGCAGGCTAGCAATCAGCCCCAGCATTTT | TRBJ1-5 | NA | NA | TRBV3-1/TRBV3-2
CAINGQGSGNEQFF | TGTGCCATCAATGGACAGGGGTCAGGGAATGAGCAGTTCTTC | TRBJ2-1 | TRBD1 | NA | TRBV10-3
CALRDRDLPNYGYTF | TGTGCCTTACGAGACAGGGACTTACCTAACTATGGCTACACCTTC | TRBJ1-2 | TRBD1 | once | TRBV30
CASSEGLAGGGDTQYF | TGTGCCAGCAGCGAGGGACTAGCGGGAGGAGGAGATACGCAGTATTTT | TRBJ2-3 | TRBD2 | NA | TRBV9
CASSPRGAGPQHF | TGTGCCAGCAGTCCCCGGGGGGCAGGGCCCCAGCATTTT | TRBJ1-5 | NA | few | TRBV12-3/TRBV12-4
CASSPRPDRATNEKLFF | TGCGCCAGCAGCCCGAGACCCGACAGGGCAACTAATGAAAAACTGTTTTTT | TRBJ1-4 | TRBD1 | NA | TRBV4-3
CASSEYTGAKNIQYF | TGTGCCAGCAGTGAATACACCGGAGCCAAAAACATTCAGTACTTC | TRBJ2-4 | NA | NA | TRBV25-1
CASSFPRTRGGYTF | TGTGCCAGCAGTTTCCCCCGCACGCGGGGGGGCTACACCTTC | TRBJ1-2 | NA | NA | TRBV28
CASRGLARSTDTQYF | TGTGCCAGCAGAGGACTAGCTCGGAGCACAGATACGCAGTATTTT | TRBJ2-3 | TRBD2 | NA | TRBV2
CASSFQRYEQFF | TGTGCCAGCAGCTTTCAACGGTATGAGCAGTTCTTC | TRBJ2-1 | NA | NA | TRBV7-9
CASSYSGQGGRGYTF | TGTGCCAGCAGTTACTCGGGACAGGGCGGTCGCGGCTACACCTTC | TRBJ1-2 | TRBD1 | NA | TRBV6-5
CASSDRVSGLNQPQHF | TGTGCCAGCAGTGACAGGGTTTCGGGCCTAAATCAGCCCCAGCATTTT | TRBJ1-5 | NA | NA | TRBV6-1
CASSFYRDYNEKLFF | TGTGCCAGCAGCTTCTACCGGGACTACAATGAAAAACTGTTTTTT | TRBJ1-4 | NA | once | TRBV11-2